Listed below are T cell receptor beta chains from one sample, sequenced in a study of T cells after yellow fever vaccination. TCRdb recomputed calls from the 5' RACE reads with MiXCR, one row per CDR3 protein. The sample includes 100,000 to 150,000 distinct CDR3 sequences, over 12% seen only once; the top ten take roughly 44%. Sequencing used CD8+ T cells sorted from PBMCs, obtained 5 days after the yellow fever booster vaccination. Source of these receptors: a man aged 18 to 30 who received the YFV17D yellow fever vaccine. Both conserved end residues are part of each CDR3. Each record gives: V gene, J gene, clone size, D gene, CDR3 protein, CDR3 DNA. The D gene is left open where the match is weak. Part of the rows lack a size; the others show once, few, many or a class for expanded clones.

v_gene: TRBV7-2; j_gene: TRBJ2-5; abundance: many; d_gene: TRBD2; CDR3aa: CASSLAGGFMETQYF; CDR3nt: TGTGCCAGCAGCCTAGCGGGGGGGTTCATGGAGACCCAGTACTTC
v_gene: TRBV5-1; j_gene: TRBJ2-2; abundance: NA; d_gene: TRBD2; CDR3aa: CASSLDPSRGGAVGELFF; CDR3nt: TGCGCCAGCAGCTTGGACCCTTCTCGCGGGGGGGCCGTAGGGGAGCTGTTTTTT
v_gene: TRBV5-1; j_gene: TRBJ2-7; abundance: NA; d_gene: NA; CDR3aa: CASSMGQGYEQYF; CDR3nt: TGCGCCAGCAGCATGGGGCAGGGCTACGAGCAGTACTTC
v_gene: TRBV12-3/TRBV12-4; j_gene: TRBJ2-7; abundance: few; d_gene: TRBD1; CDR3aa: CASRLTGDRRYEQYF; CDR3nt: TGTGCCAGCAGACTTACAGGGGACAGGCGCTACGAGCAGTACTTC
v_gene: TRBV7-2; j_gene: TRBJ2-3; abundance: NA; d_gene: TRBD2; CDR3aa: CASSLVGGGVVDTQYF; CDR3nt: TGTGCCAGCAGCTTAGTCGGCGGGGGGGTGGTAGATACGCAGTATTTT
v_gene: TRBV20-1; j_gene: TRBJ2-2; abundance: NA; d_gene: TRBD1; CDR3aa: CSARETGGGTLPGELFF; CDR3nt: TGCAGTGCTAGAGAGACAGGGGGTGGGACTCTCCCCGGGGAGCTGTTTTTT
v_gene: TRBV29-1; j_gene: TRBJ2-3; abundance: few; d_gene: NA; CDR3aa: CSVGQGYTDTQYF; CDR3nt: TGCAGCGTTGGTCAGGGTTACACAGATACGCAGTATTTT
v_gene: TRBV12-3/TRBV12-4; j_gene: TRBJ2-4; abundance: few; d_gene: TRBD2; CDR3aa: CASSPSGGPAKNIQYF; CDR3nt: TGTGCCAGCAGTCCTAGCGGGGGTCCGGCCAAAAACATTCAGTACTTC
v_gene: TRBV7-2; j_gene: TRBJ2-1; abundance: NA; d_gene: NA; CDR3aa: CASSPRGSSAQQFF; CDR3nt: TGTGCCAGCAGCCCCAGGGGGTCTAGCGCCCAGCAGTTCTTC
v_gene: TRBV12-3/TRBV12-4; j_gene: TRBJ1-1; abundance: NA; d_gene: NA; CDR3aa: CASLNPDGTTEAFF; CDR3nt: TGTGCCAGCCTTAATCCGGACGGGACCACTGAAGCTTTCTTT
v_gene: TRBV6-5; j_gene: TRBJ1-2; abundance: NA; d_gene: NA; CDR3aa: CASSYPGGYGYTF; CDR3nt: TGTGCCAGCAGTTACCCTGGAGGCTATGGCTACACCTTC
v_gene: TRBV27; j_gene: TRBJ2-7; abundance: NA; d_gene: NA; CDR3aa: CASSWGNSYEQYF; CDR3nt: TGTGCCAGCAGTTGGGGCAACTCCTACGAGCAGTACTTC
v_gene: TRBV6-1; j_gene: TRBJ1-4; abundance: NA; d_gene: NA; CDR3aa: CASSEQSLPGTEKLFF; CDR3nt: TGTGCCAGCAGTGAACAATCCCTGCCAGGGACCGAGAAACTGTTTTTT
v_gene: TRBV29-1; j_gene: TRBJ2-1; abundance: few; d_gene: NA; CDR3aa: CSVSGGGRNNEQFF; CDR3nt: TGCAGCGTTTCCGGAGGGGGGCGAAACAATGAGCAGTTCTTC
v_gene: TRBV20-1; j_gene: TRBJ2-3; abundance: few; d_gene: TRBD2; CDR3aa: CSASGRGRDTQYF; CDR3nt: TGCAGTGCTTCCGGGCGGGGGAGAGATACGCAGTATTTT
v_gene: TRBV12-3/TRBV12-4; j_gene: TRBJ1-5; abundance: few; d_gene: NA; CDR3aa: CATGTRINQPQHF; CDR3nt: TGTGCCACCGGGACACGGATCAATCAGCCCCAGCATTTT
v_gene: TRBV4-1; j_gene: TRBJ2-5; abundance: few; d_gene: TRBD1; CDR3aa: CASSQGQGWETQYF; CDR3nt: TGCGCCAGCAGCCAGGGACAGGGGTGGGAGACCCAGTACTTC
v_gene: TRBV27; j_gene: TRBJ1-1; abundance: few; d_gene: TRBD1; CDR3aa: CASSFGGQGERGREAFF; CDR3nt: TGTGCCAGCAGTTTCGGAGGACAGGGAGAGAGGGGCAGGGAAGCTTTCTTT